Reported below is one T cell receptor (beta chain). Its antigen is as yet unknown. This entry belongs to a study of vaccination and CD4 T cells after COVID-19. Notes on the study in general: Detection of a median around 86% of reactive clones in convalescent patients was confined to the period after vaccination.

This sample's treatment: roughly nine-day PBMC culture with coronavirus spike peptide pools or control peptides (ViraFEST assay). ViraFEST used peptide pools to expand antigen-specific T cells and subsequently sequenced their TCRs. The Oncomine TCR Beta short-read assay sequenced DNA from cultured CD4+ T cells. In this case, cultured CD4+ T cells provided the extracted genomic DNA. TCRdb re-called the PCR reads through MiXCR, storing one row per CDR3 protein. Here the sample spans 20,000 to 30,000 distinct CDR3 sequences, about 40% being singletons. What was sequenced was CD4+ T cells from blood, cultured in vitro. This sequence originates from a human donor who had recovered from COVID-19.

In DNA, the CDR3 is TGTGCCACCAGTGAATCCGGGACTAGCGGGGGACCCTACAATGAGCAGTTCTTC. This codes for CATSESGTSGGPYNEQFF. The chain couples TRBV24-1 to TRBJ2-1; 14 bases are a match to TRBD2. The CDR3 covers 18 residues. Trimming at V came to 4 bases and at J to 2 bases, leaving 6 bases not matched to a gene. From germline, CDR1 is KGHDR and CDR2 SFDVKD.